This record looks at one T cell receptor (beta chain) sequence and its context. Its antigen is currently unknown. The V gene's germline CDR1 is SNHLY and CDR2 FYNNEI. This CDR3 has 18 residues. Trimming removed 5 bases from V and 7 bases from J; junction bases left unmatched: 18. This sample was taken from a study of T cell repertoires and HLA-DP antigens. TCRdb keeps only in-frame clones here, not all; method: immunoSEQ multiplex PCR. This repertoire shows more than 90,000 clones, 92% found once; its top ten account for around 0.3%. The V gene is TRBV2, the J gene TRBJ1-5; 9 positions match TRBD1. This clonotype was sampled from a young woman in good health and CMV-seronegative. The sequenced sample was CD4+ T cells from PBMCs. The CDR3 loop reads CASSPQGQGRESSQPQHF. In DNA, the CDR3 is TGTGCCAGCAGTCCCCAGGGACAGGGCCGCGAAAGTAGCCAGCCCCAGCATTTT.